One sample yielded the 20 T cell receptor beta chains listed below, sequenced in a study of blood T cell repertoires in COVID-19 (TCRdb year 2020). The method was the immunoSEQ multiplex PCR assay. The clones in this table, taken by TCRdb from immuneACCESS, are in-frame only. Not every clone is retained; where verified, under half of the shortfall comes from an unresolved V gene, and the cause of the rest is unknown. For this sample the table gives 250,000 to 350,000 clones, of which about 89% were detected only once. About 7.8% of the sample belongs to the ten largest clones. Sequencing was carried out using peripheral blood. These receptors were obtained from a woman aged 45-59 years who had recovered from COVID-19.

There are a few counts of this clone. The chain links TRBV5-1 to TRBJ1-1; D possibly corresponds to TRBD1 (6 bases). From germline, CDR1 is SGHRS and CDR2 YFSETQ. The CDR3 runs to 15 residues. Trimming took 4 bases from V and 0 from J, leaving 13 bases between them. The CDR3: CASSTEDSLNTEAFF. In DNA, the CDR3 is TGCGCCAGCAGCACGGAGGACAGTTTGAACACTGAAGCTTTCTTT.

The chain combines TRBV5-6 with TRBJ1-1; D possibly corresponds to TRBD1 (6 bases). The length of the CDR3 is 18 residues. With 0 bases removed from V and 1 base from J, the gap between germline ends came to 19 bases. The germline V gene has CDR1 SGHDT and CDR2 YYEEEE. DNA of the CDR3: TGTGCCAGCAGCTTGGCTTTGGGACACCAGAGGGAGAACACTGAAGCTTTCTTT. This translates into CASSLALGHQRENTEAFF.

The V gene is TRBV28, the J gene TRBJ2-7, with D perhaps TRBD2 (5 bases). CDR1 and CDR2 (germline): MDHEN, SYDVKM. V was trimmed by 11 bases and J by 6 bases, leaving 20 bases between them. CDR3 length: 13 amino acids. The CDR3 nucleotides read TGTGCCCCCCCGAGGGCTCTCATGGCCGAGCAGTACTTC. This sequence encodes CAPPRALMAEQYF.

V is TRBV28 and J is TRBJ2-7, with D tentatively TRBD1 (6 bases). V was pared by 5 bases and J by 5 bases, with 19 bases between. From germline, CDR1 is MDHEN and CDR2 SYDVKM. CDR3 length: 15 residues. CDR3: CASSITGDRFNEQYF. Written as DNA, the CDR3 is TGTGCCAGCAGTATAACCGGAGACAGGTTCAACGAGCAGTACTTC.

In DNA form, the CDR3 reads TGTGCCTGGAGGACGACAGGGCGCCCCACAGATACGCAGTATTTT. It translates to CAWRTTGRPTDTQYF. V and J are TRBV30 and TRBJ2-3, with 7 bases that match TRBD1. Germline loops: CDR1 GTSNPN, CDR2 SVGIG (reference sequence). V lost 3 bases and J lost 2; bases outside the gene matches: 8. The CDR3 runs 15 residues. Full variable domain (outside the CDR3, taken from reference TRBV30 and TRBJ2-3): SQTIHQWPATLVQPVGSPLSLECTVEGTSNPNLYWYRQAAGRGLQLLFYSVGIGQISSEVPQNLSASRPQDRQFILSSKKLLLSDSGFYLCAWRTTGRPTDTQYFGPGTRLTVL.

In nucleotides, the CDR3 is TGTGCCAGCAGCGTAGCAAGCGGGAGGGGCACAGATACGCAGTATTTT. Its protein product is CASSVASGRGTDTQYF. The rearrangement joins TRBV9 to TRBJ2-3; 10 positions agree with TRBD2. Trimming cost V 0 bases and J 1 base; bases outside gene matches: 2. Germline V gene data show CDR1 as SGDLS and CDR2 as YYNGEE. This CDR3 region has 16 residues.

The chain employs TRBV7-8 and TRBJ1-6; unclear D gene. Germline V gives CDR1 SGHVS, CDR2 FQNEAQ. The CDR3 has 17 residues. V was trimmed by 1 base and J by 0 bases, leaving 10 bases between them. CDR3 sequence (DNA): TGTGCCAGCAGCTTAGATCCCAGAAGCTCCTATAATTCACCCCTCCACTTT. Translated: CASSLDPRSSYNSPLHF.

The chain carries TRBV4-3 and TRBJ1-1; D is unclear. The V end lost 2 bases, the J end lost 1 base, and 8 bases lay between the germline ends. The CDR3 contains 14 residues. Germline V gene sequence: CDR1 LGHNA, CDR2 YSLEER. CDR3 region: CASSQYVRNTEAFF. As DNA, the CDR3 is TGCGCCAGCAGCCAATACGTTAGGAACACTGAAGCTTTCTTT.

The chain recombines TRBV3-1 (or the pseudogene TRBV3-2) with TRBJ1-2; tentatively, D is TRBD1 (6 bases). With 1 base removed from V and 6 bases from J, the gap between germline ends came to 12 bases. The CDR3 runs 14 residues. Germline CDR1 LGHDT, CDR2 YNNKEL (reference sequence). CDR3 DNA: TGTGCCAGCAGCCAAGTGGCACAGGGTAATGGCTACACCTTC. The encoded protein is CASSQVAQGNGYTF.

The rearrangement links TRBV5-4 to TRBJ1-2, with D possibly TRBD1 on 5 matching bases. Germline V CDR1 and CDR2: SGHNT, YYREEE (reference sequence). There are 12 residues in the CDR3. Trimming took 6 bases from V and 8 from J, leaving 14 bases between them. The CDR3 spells CASTLGGIGYTF. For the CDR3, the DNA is TGTGCCAGCACCCTTGGGGGGATCGGCTACACCTTC.

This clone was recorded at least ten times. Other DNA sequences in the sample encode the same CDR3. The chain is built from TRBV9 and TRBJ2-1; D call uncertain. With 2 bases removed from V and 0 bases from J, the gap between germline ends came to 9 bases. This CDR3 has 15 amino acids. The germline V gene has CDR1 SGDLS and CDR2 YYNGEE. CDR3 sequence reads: CASSVEAFSYNEQFF. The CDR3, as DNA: TGTGCCAGCAGCGTTGAGGCGTTCTCCTACAATGAGCAGTTCTTC.

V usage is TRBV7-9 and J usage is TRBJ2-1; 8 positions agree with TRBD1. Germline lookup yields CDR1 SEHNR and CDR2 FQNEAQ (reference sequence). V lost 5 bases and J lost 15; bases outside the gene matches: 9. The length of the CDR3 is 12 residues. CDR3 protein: CASSHGQGNLFF. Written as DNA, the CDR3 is TGTGCCAGCAGCCATGGACAGGGTAATCTGTTCTTC.

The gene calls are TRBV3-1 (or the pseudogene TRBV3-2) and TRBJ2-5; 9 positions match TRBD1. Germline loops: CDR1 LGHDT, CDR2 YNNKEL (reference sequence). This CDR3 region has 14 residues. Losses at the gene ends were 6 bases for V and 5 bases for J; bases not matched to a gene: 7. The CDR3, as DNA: TGTGCCAGCAGGGAGTACAGGGGGCGGGAGACCCAGTACTTC. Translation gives CASREYRGRETQYF.

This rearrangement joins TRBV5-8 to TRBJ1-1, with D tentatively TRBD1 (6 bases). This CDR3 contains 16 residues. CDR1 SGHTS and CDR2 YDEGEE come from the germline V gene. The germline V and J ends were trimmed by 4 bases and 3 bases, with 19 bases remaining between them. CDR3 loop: CASSTRTALIDTEAFF. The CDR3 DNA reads TGTGCCAGCAGCACCCGGACAGCCCTCATTGACACTGAAGCTTTCTTT.

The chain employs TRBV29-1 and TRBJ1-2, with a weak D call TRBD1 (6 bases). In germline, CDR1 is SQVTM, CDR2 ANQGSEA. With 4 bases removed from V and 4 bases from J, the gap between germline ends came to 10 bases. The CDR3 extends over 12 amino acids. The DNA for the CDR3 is TGCAGCGTTGGTGGGGGGGCCTATGGCTACACCTTC. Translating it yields CSVGGGAYGYTF.

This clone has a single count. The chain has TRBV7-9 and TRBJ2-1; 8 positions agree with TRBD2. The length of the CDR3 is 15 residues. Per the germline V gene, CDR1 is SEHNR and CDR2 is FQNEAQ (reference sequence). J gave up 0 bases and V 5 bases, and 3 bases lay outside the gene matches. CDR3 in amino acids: CASSILAGSYNEQFF. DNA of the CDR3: TGTGCCAGCAGCATCCTAGCGGGCTCCTACAATGAGCAGTTCTTC.

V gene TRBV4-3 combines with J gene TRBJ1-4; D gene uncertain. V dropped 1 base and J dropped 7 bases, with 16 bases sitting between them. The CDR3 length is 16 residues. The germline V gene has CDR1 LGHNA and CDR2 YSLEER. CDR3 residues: CASSQGSGEGGEKLFF. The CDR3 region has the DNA TGCGCCAGCAGCCAAGGGTCAGGAGAGGGCGGTGAAAAACTGTTTTTT.

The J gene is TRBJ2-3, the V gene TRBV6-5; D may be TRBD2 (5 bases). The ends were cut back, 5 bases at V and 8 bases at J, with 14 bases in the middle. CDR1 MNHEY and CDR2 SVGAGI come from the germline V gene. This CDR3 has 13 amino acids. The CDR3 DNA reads TGTGCCAGCAGTAACACGGACTTCCCTACGCAGTATTTT. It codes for CASSNTDFPTQYF.

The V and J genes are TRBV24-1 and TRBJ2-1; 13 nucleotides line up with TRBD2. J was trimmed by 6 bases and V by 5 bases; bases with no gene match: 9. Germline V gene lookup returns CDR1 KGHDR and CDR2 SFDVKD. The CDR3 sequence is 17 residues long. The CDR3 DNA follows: TGTGCCACCAGTGGACATACTAGCGGGGGGGCCGGCAATGAGCAGTTCTTC. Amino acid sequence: CATSGHTSGGAGNEQFF.

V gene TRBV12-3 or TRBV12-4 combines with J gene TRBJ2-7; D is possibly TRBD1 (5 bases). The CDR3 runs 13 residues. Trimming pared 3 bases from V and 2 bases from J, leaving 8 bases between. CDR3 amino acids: CASSFQGTYEQYF. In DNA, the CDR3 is TGTGCCAGCAGTTTCCAGGGCACCTACGAGCAGTACTTC.